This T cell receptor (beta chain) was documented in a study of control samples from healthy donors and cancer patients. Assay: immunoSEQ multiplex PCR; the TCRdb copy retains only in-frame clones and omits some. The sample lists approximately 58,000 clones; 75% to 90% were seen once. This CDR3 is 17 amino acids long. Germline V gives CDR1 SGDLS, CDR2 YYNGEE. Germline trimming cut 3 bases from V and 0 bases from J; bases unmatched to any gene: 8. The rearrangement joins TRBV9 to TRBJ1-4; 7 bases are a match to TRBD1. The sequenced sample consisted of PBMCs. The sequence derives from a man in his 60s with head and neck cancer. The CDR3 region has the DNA TGTGCCAGCAGCGCCCAGGGGGGCCCCGCAACTAATGAAAAACTGTTTTTT. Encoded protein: CASSAQGGPATNEKLFF.